A single sample gave rise to the 26 T cell receptor beta chains below, sequenced in a study of shared clonotypes between healthy human individuals. Method: immunoSEQ multiplex PCR; TCRdb's copy keeps in-frame clones and lacks some. The repertoire holds around 2.1 million clones, with roughly 91% as singletons. Terminally differentiated effector memory CD45RA+ cells were excluded by CCR7 positive selection of CD45RO-negative cells. Input material: naive CD8+ T cells from PBMCs. These receptors all come from a man between 18 and 29 years old in good health. Some clones in this sample may be carry-over from other donors' samples.

This chain joins TRBV19 and TRBJ2-3; weak D call: TRBD2 (6 bases). This CDR3 comprises 13 residues. The germline CDR1 and CDR2 sequences are LNHDA and SQIVND (reference sequence). Trimming took off 5 bases at V and 4 bases at J, with 10 bases between the two ends. DNA for the CDR3: TGTGCCAGTAGTCTGAGGGAGGCAGATACGCAGTATTTT. This sequence encodes CASSLREADTQYF.

This rearrangement joins TRBV19 to TRBJ2-7; D possibly matches TRBD1 or TRBD2 (7 bases each). The V and J ends lost 4 bases and 4 bases respectively, with 23 bases between them. Germline values: CDR1 LNHDA, CDR2 SQIVND (reference sequence). This CDR3 contains 17 residues. In nucleotides, the CDR3 is TGTGCCAGTAGTACACCGGTTAGACAGGGAGGGTTGTACGAGCAGTACTTC. This translates into CASSTPVRQGGLYEQYF.

V and J are TRBV7-9 and TRBJ1-1; D is uncertain. Germline V gene sequence: CDR1 SEHNR, CDR2 FQNEAQ (reference sequence). V was trimmed by 0 bases and J by 11 bases, leaving 10 bases between them. This CDR3 contains 12 residues. In DNA form, the CDR3 reads TGTGCCAGCAGCTTAGCCGTCGTTCGGGCTTTCTTT. Protein: CASSLAVVRAFF.

This chain's CDR3 is CASSYQGSGANVLTF. CDR3 bases: TGTGCCAGCAGTTACCAAGGCTCTGGGGCCAACGTCCTGACTTTC. The gene calls are TRBV6-5 and TRBJ2-6; D is undetermined. The CDR3 has 15 amino acids. The germline CDR1 and CDR2 sequences are MNHEY and SVGAGI. The ends were cut back, 2 bases at V and 0 bases at J, with 5 bases in the middle.

The chain couples TRBV4-1 to TRBJ2-7, with a weak D call TRBD1 (6 bases). Germline V lookup: CDR1 MGHRA, CDR2 YSYEKL. This CDR3 has 15 amino acids. V was pared by 0 bases and J by 3 bases, with 12 bases between. CDR3 DNA: TGCGCCAGCAGCCAAGAGGCCCGGGACAACTACGAGCAGTACTTC. Protein product: CASSQEARDNYEQYF.

The gene calls are TRBV5-1 and TRBJ1-1; D is unresolved. The CDR3 runs 15 residues. Trimming shortened V by 0 bases and J by 4 bases, and 13 bases separated the two germline ends. CDR1 and CDR2 (germline): SGHRS, YFSETQ. Written as DNA, the CDR3 is TGCGCCAGCAGCTTGGATCCAGGTTCGTCCACTGAAGCTTTCTTT. Translating it yields CASSLDPGSSTEAFF.

The chain employs TRBV2 and TRBJ2-5; tentative D call: TRBD2 (5 bases). This CDR3 comprises 14 residues. Germline V CDR1 and CDR2: SNHLY, FYNNEI. Trimming stripped 7 bases from V and 2 bases from J, with 14 bases between. CDR3 nucleotide sequence: TGTGCCAGCACCGACCGGGATTCACAAGAGACCCAGTACTTC. As protein: CASTDRDSQETQYF.

The V and J genes are TRBV2 and TRBJ2-7; TRBD1 aligns across 8 bases. The CDR3 totals 17 residues. The V segment lost 2 bases and the J segment 0 bases; nucleotides outside the gene matches: 9. The germline V gene encodes CDR1 SNHLY and CDR2 FYNNEI. The CDR3 nucleotides read TGTGCCAGCAGTGAAACAAAAGGGACAGGTTACTCCTACGAGCAGTACTTC. Its protein is CASSETKGTGYSYEQYF.

The V and J genes are TRBV9 and TRBJ2-4, with D uncertain. The CDR3 extends over 13 amino acids. Trimming left V 4 bases short and J 8 bases short, with 13 bases between. CDR1 SGDLS and CDR2 YYNGEE come from the germline V gene. CDR3 sequence: CASSTLVQDIQYF. The CDR3 DNA reads TGTGCCAGCAGCACCCTAGTCCAGGACATTCAGTACTTC. The complete variable domain, with remaining parts taken from reference TRBV9 and TRBJ2-4, reads DSGVTQTPKHLITATGQRVTLRCSPRSGDLSVYWYQQSLDQGLQFLIQYYNGEERAKGNILERFSAQQFPDLHSELNLSSLELGDSALYFCASSTLVQDIQYFGAGTRLSVL.

This clone was seen a single time. This sequence joins TRBV5-1 and TRBJ2-1; the match to TRBD2 covers 10 bases. The CDR3 sequence is 13 residues long. The V and J ends lost 9 bases and 2 bases, in that order; junction bases with no gene match: 2. Per the germline V gene, CDR1 is SGHRS and CDR2 is YFSETQ. CDR3 bases: TGCGCCACAACTAGCGGGACCTACAATGAGCAGTTCTTC. It specifies CATTSGTYNEQFF.

The J gene is TRBJ2-1, the V gene TRBV28, with D tentatively TRBD2 (5 bases). The V gene's germline CDR1 is MDHEN and CDR2 SYDVKM. V lost 3 bases, J lost 7 bases, and 10 bases lay in between. CDR3 length: 13 residues. CDR3 amino acids: CASSFWTLNEQFF. The DNA of the CDR3 is TGTGCCAGCAGTTTTTGGACTCTTAATGAGCAGTTCTTC. Looking up the rest from reference TRBV28 and TRBJ2-1 gives the full variable domain: DVKVTQSSRYLVKRTGEKVFLECVQDMDHENMFWYRQDPGLGLRLIYFSYDVKMKEKGDIPEGYSVSREKKERFSLILESASTNQTSMYLCASSFWTLNEQFFGPGTRLTVL.

The chain recombines TRBV19 with TRBJ2-7; D is possibly TRBD2 (5 bases). From germline, CDR1 is LNHDA and CDR2 SQIVND (reference sequence). The ends were cut back, 10 bases at V and 3 bases at J, with 16 bases in the middle. The CDR3 extends over 13 amino acids. CDR3 in amino acids: CATTPGRDYEQYF. CDR3 DNA: TGTGCCACAACCCCAGGACGGGACTACGAGCAGTACTTC.

V is TRBV28 and J is TRBJ2-1; a possible D gene is TRBD2 (6 bases). The germline V gene encodes CDR1 MDHEN and CDR2 SYDVKM. CDR3 length: 14 amino acids. Deletions cut 8 bases from V and 1 base from J, with 12 bases between. The CDR3 region has the DNA TGTGCCAGCGGTGTAGCGGTTTCCTACAATGAGCAGTTCTTC. Translating it yields CASGVAVSYNEQFF.

The V call is TRBV7-9, the J call TRBJ1-2; TRBD1 matches at 8 bases. Germline V gives CDR1 SEHNR, CDR2 FQNEAQ (reference sequence). The CDR3 runs 18 residues. Trimming at V came to 2 bases and at J to 3 bases, leaving 14 bases not matched to a gene. The CDR3 region has the DNA TGTGCCAGCAGCTTAAACGGCGGGACAGGCGGACGATACTATGGCTACACCTTC. Its translation is CASSLNGGTGGRYYGYTF. Full variable domain (remainder filled in from reference TRBV7-9 and TRBJ1-2): DTGVSQNPRHKITKRGQNVTFRCDPISEHNRLYWYRQTLGQGPEFLTYFQNEAQLEKSRLLSDRFSAERPKGSFSTLEIQRTEQGDSAMYLCASSLNGGTGGRYYGYTFGSGTRLTVV.

The chain links TRBV4-1 to TRBJ1-2; D is ambiguous. Germline assignment: CDR1 MGHRA and CDR2 YSYEKL. This CDR3 region has 15 residues. Trimming removed 1 base from V and 0 bases from J, with 9 bases in between. The CDR3 loop is CASSQAVRANYGYTF. The CDR3 DNA sequence: TGCGCCAGCAGCCAAGCGGTCAGAGCTAACTATGGCTACACCTTC.

The chain links TRBV28 to TRBJ1-2, with D hard to call. CDR1 is MDHEN, CDR2 SYDVKM, per germline. V lost 6 bases and J 1 base, leaving 18 bases between the germline ends. CDR3 length: 16 residues. CDR3 sequence reads: CASSGFSGRINYGYTF. In nucleotides, the CDR3 is TGTGCCAGCAGCGGCTTCTCCGGACGGATTAACTATGGCTACACCTTC.

A note on this clone: Other DNA sequences from this sample encode an identical CDR3 as well. This chain connects TRBV19 to TRBJ2-1, with D unclear. Trimming left V 6 bases short and J 8 bases short, with 5 bases between. From germline, CDR1 is LNHDA and CDR2 SQIVND (reference sequence). This CDR3 comprises 10 residues. CDR3 coding DNA: TGTGCCAGTAGGGGCCATGAGCAGTTCTTC. It encodes CASRGHEQFF. The full variable domain, completed using reference TRBV19 and TRBJ2-1, is DGGITQSPKYLFRKEGQNVTLSCEQNLNHDAMYWYRQDPGQGLRLIYYSQIVNDFQKGDIAEGYSVSREKKESFPLTVTSAQKNPTAFYLCASRGHEQFFGPGTRLTVL.

CDR3: CASSIGANQETQYF. CDR3 bases: TGTGCCAGTAGTATTGGCGCCAACCAAGAGACCCAGTACTTC. The genes are TRBV19 and TRBJ2-5; D is unclear. With 3 bases removed from V and 0 bases from J, the gap between germline ends came to 8 bases. The V gene's germline CDR1 is LNHDA and CDR2 SQIVND (reference sequence). The CDR3 sequence is 14 residues long.

This chain connects TRBV27 to TRBJ1-2; 8 bases are a match to TRBD1. CDR3 length: 15 residues. From germline, CDR1 is MNHEY and CDR2 SMNVEV (reference sequence). Trimming cost V 2 bases and J 6 bases; bases outside gene matches: 8. The CDR3, as DNA: TGTGCCAGCAGTTTAGACGTGGGGGGACAGGATGGCTACACCTTC. As protein: CASSLDVGGQDGYTF.

The chain is built from TRBV9 and TRBJ1-2; maybe TRBD1 (6 bases). V gave up 6 bases and J gave up 8 bases, with 20 bases separating them. The CDR3 is 14 residues long. Germline loops: CDR1 SGDLS, CDR2 YYNGEE. The chain's CDR3 is CASTGGPTLWGYTF. The CDR3 bases are TGTGCCAGCACCGGGGGCCCAACCCTATGGGGCTACACCTTC.

The chain carries TRBV5-4 and TRBJ2-5, with D tentatively TRBD2 (5 bases). Germline values: CDR1 SGHNT, CDR2 YYREEE (reference sequence). CDR3 length: 15 amino acids. Between the trimmed V and J ends, which lost 3 bases and 4 bases, there was a span of 16 bases. The CDR3 here is CASSSWRGKGETQYF. The CDR3 DNA reads as TGTGCCAGCAGCTCCTGGCGAGGGAAGGGAGAGACCCAGTACTTC.

The V call is TRBV5-5, the J call TRBJ1-5; 7 nucleotides agree with TRBD1. V shed 4 bases and J 8 bases; nucleotides not matched to a gene: 6. Per germline, CDR1 SGHKS and CDR2 YYEKEE (reference sequence). The CDR3 spans 13 residues. The CDR3 here is CASSRDSIEPQHF. CDR3 bases: TGTGCCAGCAGCCGGGACAGCATTGAGCCCCAGCATTTT.

CDR3 in amino acids: CASSQASPGLAGALAGELFF. The CDR3, as DNA: TGCGCCAGCAGCCAAGCATCTCCGGGACTAGCGGGAGCATTGGCCGGGGAGCTGTTTTTT. This chain links TRBV4-1 with TRBJ2-2; the match to TRBD2 covers 14 bases. The V segment lost 1 base and the J segment 6 bases; nucleotides outside the gene matches: 13. Germline-derived CDR1 and CDR2 are MGHRA and YSYEKL. The CDR3 length is 20 residues.

The chain links TRBV5-4 to TRBJ1-2, with D perhaps TRBD1 (6 bases). The germline V gene encodes CDR1 SGHNT and CDR2 YYREEE (reference sequence). The CDR3 loop spans 14 amino acids. V was trimmed by 1 base and J by 4 bases, leaving 11 bases between them. The chain's CDR3 is CASSLPTGPYGYTF. As DNA, the CDR3 is TGTGCCAGCAGCTTGCCGACAGGACCCTATGGCTACACCTTC.

The J gene is TRBJ2-5, the V gene TRBV5-6; either TRBD1 or TRBD2 may supply D (6 bases each). Germline lookup yields CDR1 SGHDT and CDR2 YYEEEE. Trimming pared 2 bases from V and 4 bases from J, leaving 12 bases between. The CDR3 contains 14 residues. The CDR3 DNA sequence: TGTGCCAGCAGCTTCCGGGGGCGGGGAGAGACCCAGTACTTC. Translated, it gives CASSFRGRGETQYF.

The chain recombines TRBV7-9 with TRBJ1-2; 7 nucleotides align to TRBD1. The V and J ends lost 1 base and 1 base, in that order; junction bases with no gene match: 9. The V gene's germline CDR1 is SEHNR and CDR2 FQNEAQ (reference sequence). CDR3 length equals 17 residues. The chain's CDR3 is CASSLGDSVSLNYGYTF. CDR3 nucleotides: TGTGCCAGCAGCTTAGGGGACAGCGTTTCCCTTAACTATGGCTACACCTTC.